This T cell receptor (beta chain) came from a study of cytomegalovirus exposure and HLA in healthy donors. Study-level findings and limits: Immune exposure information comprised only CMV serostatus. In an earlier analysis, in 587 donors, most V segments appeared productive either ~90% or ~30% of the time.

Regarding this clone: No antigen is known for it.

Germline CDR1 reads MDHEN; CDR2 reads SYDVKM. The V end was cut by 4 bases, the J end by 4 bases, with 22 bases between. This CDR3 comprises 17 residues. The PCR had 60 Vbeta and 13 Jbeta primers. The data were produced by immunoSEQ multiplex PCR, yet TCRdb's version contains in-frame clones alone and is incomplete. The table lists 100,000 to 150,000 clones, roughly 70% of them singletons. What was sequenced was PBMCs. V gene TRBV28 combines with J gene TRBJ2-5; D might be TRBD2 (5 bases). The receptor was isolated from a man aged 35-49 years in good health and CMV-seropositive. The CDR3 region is CASSSTGMLPSPETQYF. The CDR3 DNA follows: TGTGCCAGCAGTTCCACCGGGATGCTACCCTCACCAGAGACCCAGTACTTC. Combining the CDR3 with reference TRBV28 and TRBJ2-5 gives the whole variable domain DVKVTQSSRYLVKRTGEKVFLECVQDMDHENMFWYRQDPGLGLRLIYFSYDVKMKEKGDIPEGYSVSREKKERFSLILESASTNQTSMYLCASSSTGMLPSPETQYFGPGTRLLVL.